Each of the 3 T cell receptor beta chains below was sequenced from the same sample in a study of glioma-infiltrating T cells after dendritic cell vaccination listed by TCRdb under 2016. Library preparation was by the immunoSEQ multiplex PCR assay. TCRdb obtained this table from immuneACCESS and retained in-frame rearrangements with V and J assigned. These tables miss some clones; where compared with another copy, unresolved V genes account for less than half of the shortfall, and the remainder is unexplained. This sample is represented by 90,000 or so clones; roughly four fifths of them were singletons. 2.1% of the sample lies in the top ten. The sample's time point label, decoded: after dendritic cell vaccination, including at tumor progression/relapse. Specimen: blood, collected after dendritic cell vaccination. These receptors originate from a human donor with glioblastoma.

This clone has only a few counts. The gene calls are TRBV5-4 and TRBJ1-2; possibly TRBD1 for D (6 bases). The germline V gene encodes CDR1 SGHNT and CDR2 YYREEE (reference sequence). The CDR3 is 15 residues long. The ends were cut back, 5 bases at V and 2 bases at J, with 16 bases in the middle. The CDR3 region has the DNA TGTGCCAGCAGAGTTGGGGGGGCGTCCAACTATGGCTACACCTTC. Amino acid sequence: CASRVGGASNYGYTF.

V gene TRBV27 combines with J gene TRBJ1-2; 7 nucleotides match TRBD1. Germline V CDR1 and CDR2: MNHEY, SMNVEV (reference sequence). CDR3 length: 13 amino acids. The ends lost 6 bases at V and 7 bases at J; junction bases unmatched: 8. As DNA, the CDR3 is TGTGCCAGCAGAGGGGACAGCGTTGCTGGCTACACCTTC. This encodes CASRGDSVAGYTF.

V is TRBV7-3 and J is TRBJ2-6, with 8 bases lining up with TRBD1. The germline V gene encodes CDR1 SGHTA and CDR2 FQGTGA. This CDR3 is 17 amino acids long. With V trimmed by 6 bases and J by 0 bases, 7 bases remained unmatched. The CDR3 nucleotides are TGTGCCAGCAGGCCAGGGGGCGGTAACTCTGGGGCCAACGTCCTGACTTTC. It is translated as CASRPGGGNSGANVLTF. Together with reference TRBV7-3 and TRBJ2-6, the CDR3 gives the full variable domain: GAGVSQTPSNKVTEKGKYVELRCDPISGHTALYWYRQSLGQGPEFLIYFQGTGAADDSGLPNDRFFAVRPEGSVSTLKIQRTERGDSAVYLCASRPGGGNSGANVLTFGAGSRLTVL.